This T cell receptor (beta chain) was found in a study of T cells in Graves' hyperthyroidism and ophthalmopathy. Reasons for excluding patients were uncontrolled infection, other autoimmune disease, pregnancy or lactation. Study-level findings and limits: Using 13 V-J features, a model discriminated ophthalmopathy from stable hyperthyroidism. Peripheral blood also featured most of the thyroid clonotypes expanded above 0.001.

This clonotype was counted many times. The target antigen is unknown. TCR beta CDR3 region amplification was performed from RNA transcripts. During a first-round RT-PCR of the TCR CDR3, the HTBI primer set was used. In TCRdb, the multiplex PCR reads were re-called with MiXCR into one record per CDR3 protein. This sample yields nearly 600,000 distinct CDR3 sequences, of which 14% are seen a single time; approximately 6.4% belongs to the top ten. Germline CDR1 and CDR2: SGHDN and FVKESK. V lost 3 bases to trimming and J lost 0 bases, with 0 bases between them. CDR3 size: 11 residues. The TCR comes from a woman between 18 and 29 years old with Graves' ophthalmopathy. The sequenced sample consisted of blood. The V gene is TRBV14, the J gene TRBJ2-7; D is ambiguous. The CDR3 DNA sequence: TGTGCCAGCAGCCACTCCTACGAGCAGTACTTC. Residues: CASSHSYEQYF.